The present TCR beta chain was sequenced within a study of glioma-infiltrating T cells after dendritic cell vaccination. Looking at the study overall: Patients received autologous tumor lysate-pulsed dendritic cell vaccination between about 2002 and 2013.

CDR3 length equals 10 residues. CDR1 is MNHEY and CDR2 is SMNVEV in the germline V gene (reference sequence). Trimming took off 6 bases at V and 5 bases at J, with 4 bases between the two ends. Study-level points and caveats: Only a small number of patients had complete blood and tumor samples.

Up to about 2 ug genomic DNA was used for TCRB CDR3 amplification. The primer mix had 60 V beta and 13 J beta primers. Clones were sequenced by immunoSEQ multiplex PCR, and TCRdb holds only the in-frame ones, with some missing. Of 90,000 to 100,000 clones listed, 79% are singletons. About this clone: No antigen is known for it.

This TCR was sampled from a human donor with glioblastoma. This chain links TRBV27 with TRBJ2-5; D gene uncertain. This material consisted of blood, taken before dendritic cell vaccination. The CDR3 reads CASRAETQYF. CDR3 coding DNA: TGTGCCAGCAGAGCGGAGACCCAGTACTTC.